Listed below are T cell receptor beta chains from one sample, sequenced in a study of shared clonotypes between healthy human individuals. Clones were sequenced by immunoSEQ multiplex PCR, and TCRdb holds only the in-frame ones, with some missing. Of about 2.1 million clones listed, approximately 94% are singletons. Sequencing was performed on naive CD8+ T cells from PBMCs. The receptor source for this set is a man younger than 30 in good health. Some clones in this sample may be carry-over from other donors' samples. CDR3s include the opening cysteine and the closing phenylalanine or tryptophan. Each record gives: D gene, J gene, V gene, clone size, CDR3 DNA, CDR3 protein. D genes are given only for firm matches. Some rows mark clone size as missing; the rest say once, few, many or name a class of expanded clone.

NA | TRBJ2-3 | TRBV27 | NA | TGTGCCAGCAGTTGGGGACTCGGGGACACAGATACGCAGTATTTT | CASSWGLGDTDTQYF
NA | TRBJ2-7 | TRBV7-9 | few | TGTGCCAGCCGGGACCTTACCTACGAGCAGTACTTC | CASRDLTYEQYF
NA | TRBJ2-7 | TRBV28 | once | TGTGCCAGCAGTTTAAACGCAGGATACTACGAGCAGTACTTC | CASSLNAGYYEQYF
NA | TRBJ1-3 | TRBV9 | NA | TGTGCCAGCAGCGTAGGTCAGGGAACCGGAAACACCATATATTTT | CASSVGQGTGNTIYF
TRBD1 | TRBJ1-2 | TRBV28 | NA | TGTGCCAGCAGTCAGAAGACAGGGTGGGGCAACTATGGCTACACCTTC | CASSQKTGWGNYGYTF
TRBD2 | TRBJ2-1 | TRBV9 | once | TGTGCCAGCAGCGTAGCGGGAGGGTCAGGCAATGAGCAGTTCTTC | CASSVAGGSGNEQFF
NA | TRBJ2-5 | TRBV28 | NA | TGTGCCAGCAGCCGGGACTTTAAAGAGACCCAGTACTTC | CASSRDFKETQYF
NA | TRBJ2-7 | TRBV7-8 | NA | TGTGCCAGCAGCTTATTGTACCTGGGTTGGGAGCAGTACTTC | CASSLLYLGWEQYF
NA | TRBJ1-1 | TRBV9 | NA | TGTGCCAGCAGCGTAGAGAGACAGTTGCGGACTGAAGCTTTCTTT | CASSVERQLRTEAFF
TRBD1 | TRBJ2-7 | TRBV7-9 | once | TGTGCCAGCAGCCCGGTCGGGACAGGGCGAAACGAGCAGTACTTC | CASSPVGTGRNEQYF
NA | TRBJ2-7 | TRBV4-3 | NA | TGCGCCAGCAGCCAAGGACTAGACCCCTACGAGCAGTACTTC | CASSQGLDPYEQYF
NA | TRBJ1-3 | TRBV7-9 | NA | TGTGCCAGCCCGCATCCCACCTCAAACACCATATATTTT | CASPHPTSNTIYF
TRBD1 | TRBJ1-1 | TRBV11-2 | NA | TGTGCCAGCAGCCCGAGGGGGCGCGGAAACATTTGGATGAACACTGAAGCTTTCTTT | CASSPRGRGNIWMNTEAFF
NA | TRBJ2-7 | TRBV7-8 | NA | TGTGCCAGCAGCTTAGATGGGCAGATGAGCTCCTACGAGCAGTACTTC | CASSLDGQMSSYEQYF
TRBD2 | TRBJ2-3 | TRBV5-6 | NA | TGTGCCAGCAGCTTGGGGAAGACTAGCGGGAGTAGAGGGACAGATACGCAGTATTTT | CASSLGKTSGSRGTDTQYF
NA | TRBJ1-2 | TRBV29-1 | NA | TGCAGCGATTACAGTGCAGCTAACTATGGCTACACCTTC | CSDYSAANYGYTF
NA | TRBJ2-7 | TRBV5-1 | NA | TGCGCCAGCAGCGAAGGCGACTCCTACGAGCAGTACTTC | CASSEGDSYEQYF
TRBD1 | TRBJ1-1 | TRBV28 | NA | TGTGCCAGCAGTTTGGGGACAGGGGGGAACACTGAAGCTTTCTTT | CASSLGTGGNTEAFF
TRBD2 | TRBJ2-3 | TRBV9 | NA | TGTGCCAGCAGCCATCCCAGGACGGGAGGCCCCACAGATACGCAGTATTTT | CASSHPRTGGPTDTQYF
NA | TRBJ2-7 | TRBV18 | few | TGTGCCAGCTCACCTGGAGTAGGAACCTACGAGCAGTACTTC | CASSPGVGTYEQYF
NA | TRBJ2-1 | TRBV27 | NA | TGTGCCAGCAGTTTGAGTAGCACCTACAATGAGCAGTTCTTC | CASSLSSTYNEQFF
NA | TRBJ2-7 | TRBV5-1 | NA | TGCGCCAGCAGCTTGGATGGACATACGCTCGACTACGAGCAGTACTTC | CASSLDGHTLDYEQYF
NA | TRBJ2-1 | TRBV7-9 | NA | TGTGCCGTCCAAAAGGTGCGGGCGGGTTACAATGAGCAGTTCTTC | CAVQKVRAGYNEQFF
NA | TRBJ2-2 | TRBV2 | NA | TGTGCCAGCTTGACCACCCTCACGGGGGCCGGGGAGCTGTTTTTT | CASLTTLTGAGELFF
NA | TRBJ2-2 | TRBV10-2 | NA | TGCGCCAGCAGGACAACCGGGGAGCTGTTTTTT | CASRTTGELFF
NA | TRBJ2-7 | TRBV30 | NA | TGTGCCGGACAACGAAGTCAAACCTACGAGCAGTACTTC | CAGQRSQTYEQYF
NA | TRBJ2-7 | TRBV19 | NA | TGTGCCAGTAGTATAGAATCGGGTGGGGGATACGTCGTCGAGCAGTACTTC | CASSIESGGGYVVEQYF
NA | TRBJ1-2 | TRBV5-1 | once | TGCGCCAGCAGCTTGGAATTATCGGGACTCTTTTCTAACTATGGCTACACCTTC | CASSLELSGLFSNYGYTF
NA | TRBJ2-7 | TRBV15 | NA | TGTGCCACCAGCAGAGAGAAGGGACTGGGCGACGAGCAGTACTTC | CATSREKGLGDEQYF
NA | TRBJ2-1 | TRBV28 | NA | TGTGCCAGCAGTTTAGTAGCGGAGGTATACAATGAGCAGTTCTTC | CASSLVAEVYNEQFF
NA | TRBJ2-1 | TRBV10-2 | NA | TGCGCCAGCAGTGAGTTAACCGCGAGCTCCTACAATGAGCAGTTCTTC | CASSELTASSYNEQFF
TRBD1 | TRBJ2-6 | TRBV7-9 | NA | TGTGCCAGCAGCTTACGGACAGGTAGCTCTGGGGCCAACGTCCTGACTTTC | CASSLRTGSSGANVLTF
NA | TRBJ2-7 | TRBV7-9 | NA | TGTGCCAGCAGCTCCAGACAGTCCTACGAGCAGTACTTC | CASSSRQSYEQYF
NA | TRBJ2-1 | TRBV7-9 | NA | TGTGCCAGCAGCTTAGCTGGGGCAGGAGGGTCATTCTTC | CASSLAGAGGSFF